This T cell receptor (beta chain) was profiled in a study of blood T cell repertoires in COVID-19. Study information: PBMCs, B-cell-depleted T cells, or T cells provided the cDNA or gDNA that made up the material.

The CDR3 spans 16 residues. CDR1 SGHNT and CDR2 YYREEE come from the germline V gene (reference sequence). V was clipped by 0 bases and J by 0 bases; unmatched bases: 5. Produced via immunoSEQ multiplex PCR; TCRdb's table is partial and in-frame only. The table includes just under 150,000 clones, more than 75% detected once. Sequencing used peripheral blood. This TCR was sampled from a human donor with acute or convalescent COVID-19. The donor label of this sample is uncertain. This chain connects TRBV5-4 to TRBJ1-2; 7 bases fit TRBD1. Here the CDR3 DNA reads TGTGCCAGCAGCTTGGCCTACGGGACAGCTAACTATGGCTACACCTTC. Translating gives CASSLAYGTANYGYTF.